The 23 T cell receptor beta chains reported below all come from one sample, sequenced in a study of blood T cell repertoires in COVID-19. Produced via immunoSEQ multiplex PCR; TCRdb's table is partial and in-frame only. Of tens of thousands of clones detected, almost 90% appear once; the ten largest clones hold about 4.8%. The source material was peripheral blood. The receptors were sampled from a woman aged 80 or older with acute or convalescent COVID-19.

The V and J genes are TRBV4-1 and TRBJ1-4; 10 bases align to TRBD1. The CDR3 is 15 residues long. With 5 bases clipped from V and 10 bases from J, the junction kept 10 bases outside the gene matches. CDR1 is MGHRA, CDR2 YSYEKL, per germline. The chain's CDR3 is CASSDGQGGIGKLFF. CDR3 DNA sequence: TGCGCCAGCAGCGACGGACAGGGGGGAATAGGAAAACTGTTTTTT.

The chain recombines TRBV7-9 with TRBJ2-5; tentative D call: TRBD1 (6 bases). CDR1 SEHNR and CDR2 FQNEAQ come from the germline V gene (reference sequence). The V gene lost 1 base and the J gene lost 4 bases, with 7 bases spanning the gap. This CDR3 has 13 amino acids. DNA of the CDR3: TGTGCCAGCAGCTTAGACAGGGTAGAGACCCAGTACTTC. Translated: CASSLDRVETQYF.

This CDR3 is CASSQGTGGLTYEQYF. Here the CDR3 DNA reads TGCGCCAGCAGCCAAGGAACGGGAGGCCTCACCTACGAGCAGTACTTC. This chain joins TRBV4-1 and TRBJ2-7, with 7 bases fitting TRBD2. Germline assignment: CDR1 MGHRA and CDR2 YSYEKL. The CDR3 length is 16 residues. Trimming removed 1 base from V and 2 bases from J; junction bases left unmatched: 8.

The J gene is TRBJ1-4, the V gene TRBV19; 8 bases match TRBD1. Germline CDR1 and CDR2: LNHDA and SQIVND (reference sequence). The CDR3 length is 15 residues. Losses at the gene ends were 8 bases for V and 3 bases for J; bases not matched to a gene: 8. CDR3 sequence reads: CASRTWDRPNEKLFF. Here the CDR3 DNA reads TGTGCCAGTCGAACTTGGGACAGGCCTAATGAAAAACTGTTTTTT. Full variable domain (missing parts from reference TRBV19 and TRBJ1-4): DGGITQSPKYLFRKEGQNVTLSCEQNLNHDAMYWYRQDPGQGLRLIYYSQIVNDFQKGDIAEGYSVSREKKESFPLTVTSAQKNPTAFYLCASRTWDRPNEKLFFGSGTQLSVL.

The chain has TRBV12-3 or TRBV12-4 and TRBJ2-7; tentative D call: TRBD2 (5 bases). The CDR3 has 12 amino acids. Trimming pared 5 bases from V and 3 bases from J, leaving 8 bases between. The CDR3 region has the DNA TGTGCCAGCAGTCCAAGCGGCTACGAGCAGTACTTC. This sequence encodes CASSPSGYEQYF.

The chain carries TRBV6-5 and TRBJ1-2; D is perhaps TRBD1 (5 bases). The CDR3 has 13 residues. CDR1 is MNHEY, CDR2 SVGAGI, per germline. Trimming removed 2 bases from V and 6 bases from J, with 10 bases in between. The CDR3 protein is CASSYPQGDGYTF. The CDR3 nucleotides are TGTGCCAGCAGTTACCCGCAGGGCGATGGCTACACCTTC.

A word on this clone: Mismatch with germline at one junction end may stem from a read error. Distinct nucleotide sequences in the sample also encode this CDR3. The chain recombines TRBV7-9 with TRBJ1-1; D call uncertain. CDR1 and CDR2 (germline): SEHNR, FQNEAQ (reference sequence). There are 13 residues in the CDR3. The CDR3 DNA sequence: TGTGCCAGTAGCTTTGGGCTAAGAGCTGAAGCTTTCTTT. Protein product: CASSFGLRAEAFF.

The V call is TRBV3-1 (or the pseudogene TRBV3-2), the J call TRBJ2-7; TRBD1 matches 9 bases. The CDR3 loop spans 17 amino acids. In germline, CDR1 is LGHDT, CDR2 YNNKEL (reference sequence). Germline trimming cut 6 bases from V and 1 base from J; bases unmatched to any gene: 13. Here the CDR3 DNA reads TGTGCCAGCAGTCCTAAACACGGGACAGGGCAATCCTACGAGCAGTACTTC. This gives the protein CASSPKHGTGQSYEQYF.

J is TRBJ1-4 and V is TRBV7-2; TRBD1 agrees at 10 bases. CDR1 and CDR2 (germline): SGHTA, FQGNSA. The length of the CDR3 is 14 residues. Trimming at V came to 6 bases and at J to 7 bases, leaving 5 bases not matched to a gene. Here the CDR3 DNA reads TGTGCCAGCAGTCCGGACAGGGGGGGTGAAAAACTGTTTTTT. Its translation: CASSPDRGGEKLFF.

The genes are TRBV10-3 and TRBJ1-2; no definite D call. The CDR3 is made up of 17 amino acids. V was clipped by 4 bases and J by 2 bases, with 20 bases between them. The germline V gene has CDR1 ENHRY and CDR2 SYGVKD. The CDR3 here is CAISGPPLVQRNYGYTF. For the CDR3, the DNA is TGTGCCATCAGTGGGCCCCCCCTTGTACAGAGAAACTATGGCTACACCTTC.

This rearrangement joins TRBV7-2 to TRBJ2-1, with a tentative D call TRBD1 (6 bases). Trimming left V 5 bases short and J 7 bases short, with 12 bases between. Germline V lookup: CDR1 SGHTA, CDR2 FQGNSA. The CDR3 consists of 13 residues. The CDR3 coding sequence is TGTGCCAGCAGCGAGGGGGACGAGAATGAGCAGTTCTTC. This translates into CASSEGDENEQFF. The whole variable domain, remainder taken from reference TRBV7-2 and TRBJ2-1, is GAGVSQSPSNKVTEKGKDVELRCDPISGHTALYWYRQSLGQGLEFLIYFQGNSAPDKSGLPSDRFSAERTGGSVSTLTIQRTQQEDSAVYLCASSEGDENEQFFGPGTRLTVL.

The chain carries TRBV27 and TRBJ2-4; 7 bases agree with TRBD1. The J segment lost 3 bases and the V segment lost 5 bases, leaving 4 bases of the junction unmatched. The CDR3 runs 14 residues. Germline CDR1 and CDR2: MNHEY and SMNVEV (reference sequence). The CDR3 DNA reads as TGTGCCAGCAGTCACCGGGACAGCAAAAACATTCAGTACTTC. Protein: CASSHRDSKNIQYF.

V and J are TRBV27 and TRBJ1-1, with D possibly matching TRBD1 (5 bases). With 5 bases removed from V and 1 base from J, the gap between germline ends came to 8 bases. CDR1 MNHEY and CDR2 SMNVEV come from the germline V gene (reference sequence). The CDR3 runs 13 residues. DNA for the CDR3: TGTGCCAGCAGTGGACACCCGAACACTGAAGCTTTCTTT. As protein: CASSGHPNTEAFF.

CDR3 sequence: CASTLWGADTQYF. The CDR3 DNA is TGTGCCAGCACCCTCTGGGGCGCAGATACGCAGTATTTT. The rearrangement links TRBV7-2 to TRBJ2-3; the D gene is possibly TRBD1 (5 bases). Trimming left V 7 bases short and J 4 bases short, with 12 bases between. CDR3 length equals 13 residues. Germline V gives CDR1 SGHTA, CDR2 FQGNSA.

The table lists this clone with a few counts. This CDR3 is CASTYRDRGRYEQYF. CDR3 nucleotide sequence: TGTGCCAGCACCTACCGGGACAGGGGAAGGTACGAGCAGTACTTC. The chain is built from TRBV6-6 and TRBJ2-7, with 10 bases matching TRBD1. J was trimmed by 4 bases and V by 7 bases; bases with no gene match: 10. The CDR3 has 15 residues. CDR1 is MNHNY and CDR2 is SVGAGI in the germline V gene (reference sequence).

The rearrangement uses TRBV6-2 or TRBV6-3 and TRBJ1-5; 9 bases match TRBD1. The CDR3 covers 15 residues. V lost 6 bases, J lost 6 bases, and 9 bases stayed unmatched. Per germline, CDR1 MNHEY and CDR2 SVGEGT. In DNA, the CDR3 is TGTGCCAGCAGACCTACAGGGGGCGTAAGTCAGCCCCAGCATTTT. It translates to CASRPTGGVSQPQHF.

The rearrangement uses TRBV9 and TRBJ2-2, with 8 bases matching TRBD2. V gave up 2 bases and J gave up 4 bases; unmatched junction bases: 10. The CDR3 covers 17 residues. CDR1 is SGDLS and CDR2 is YYNGEE in the germline V gene. The CDR3 nucleotides are TGTGCCAGCAGCGTCGGGGGGGCTCTTTTCCCCACCGGGGAGCTGTTTTTT. As protein: CASSVGGALFPTGELFF.

The chain is built from TRBV20-1 and TRBJ2-2; the match to TRBD2 covers 14 bases. The germline gives CDR1 DFQATT, CDR2 SNEGSKA (reference sequence). With V trimmed by 3 bases and J by 6 bases, 9 bases remained unmatched. The CDR3 sequence is 17 residues long. CDR3 sequence reads: CSASNPGTSGSAGELFF. In DNA, the CDR3 is TGCAGTGCTAGTAACCCCGGGACTAGCGGGAGTGCCGGGGAGCTGTTTTTT.

A single count supports this clone. The chain has TRBV20-1 and TRBJ2-1; a weak D match, TRBD1 (6 bases). The CDR3 is made up of 11 amino acids. From germline, CDR1 is DFQATT and CDR2 SNEGSKA (reference sequence). V lost 7 bases to trimming and J lost 13 bases, with 17 bases between them. The CDR3 DNA sequence: TGCAGTGGCCAGGGACAAACACCCCAGTTCTTC. The encoded protein is CSGQGQTPQFF.

The chain combines TRBV5-4 with TRBJ2-5; possible D gene TRBD1, 6 bases. There are 15 residues in the CDR3. With 1 base removed from V and 4 bases from J, the gap between germline ends came to 14 bases. Germline CDR1 is SGHNT and CDR2 is YYREEE (reference sequence). The chain's CDR3 is CASSLRQGSGETQYF. The CDR3 bases are TGTGCCAGCAGCTTGCGGCAGGGGTCTGGAGAGACCCAGTACTTC.

V gene TRBV20-1 combines with J gene TRBJ2-1; no firm D call. V shed 3 bases and J shed 7 bases, with 7 bases lying between them. The CDR3 covers 11 residues. Germline loops: CDR1 DFQATT, CDR2 SNEGSKA (reference sequence). CDR3 loop: CSASPPNEQFF. The CDR3 region has the DNA TGCAGTGCTAGCCCCCCTAATGAGCAGTTCTTC.

This sequence joins TRBV5-4 and TRBJ2-7; 10 bases are a match to TRBD1. Trimming at V came to 2 bases and at J to 5 bases, leaving 7 bases not matched to a gene. This CDR3 contains 15 residues. The germline CDR1 and CDR2 sequences are SGHNT and YYREEE (reference sequence). CDR3 coding DNA: TGTGCCAGCAGCTTTCGACAGGGGGCGTATGACGAGCAGTACTTC. Protein sequence: CASSFRQGAYDEQYF.

The chain has TRBV5-1 and TRBJ2-2; no definite D call. The CDR3 extends over 13 amino acids. V was trimmed by 6 bases and J by 7 bases, leaving 13 bases between them. The germline gives CDR1 SGHRS, CDR2 YFSETQ. The CDR3 DNA reads as TGCGCCAGCACTCTCCCCCTGAGCGGGGAGCTGTTTTTT. Its protein is CASTLPLSGELFF.